This T cell receptor (beta chain) was observed in a study of cytomegalovirus exposure and HLA in healthy donors. Trimming left V 0 bases short and J 5 bases short, with 11 bases between. The CDR3 totals 13 residues. Per the germline V gene, CDR1 is SQVTM and CDR2 is ANQGSEA. TCRdb's copy holds only in-frame clones and misses some; the assay was immunoSEQ multiplex PCR. The table shows roughly 65,000 clones, with about 94% occurring only once. This clone was picked up one time. The V call is TRBV29-1, the J call TRBJ2-7, with D possibly TRBD2 on 6 matching bases. Sequenced: PBMCs. The TCR sequence derives from a man between 18 and 35 years old in good health and CMV-seropositive. This CDR3 is CSVEDWGDHEQYF. CDR3 coding DNA: TGCAGCGTTGAAGATTGGGGGGATCACGAGCAGTACTTC.